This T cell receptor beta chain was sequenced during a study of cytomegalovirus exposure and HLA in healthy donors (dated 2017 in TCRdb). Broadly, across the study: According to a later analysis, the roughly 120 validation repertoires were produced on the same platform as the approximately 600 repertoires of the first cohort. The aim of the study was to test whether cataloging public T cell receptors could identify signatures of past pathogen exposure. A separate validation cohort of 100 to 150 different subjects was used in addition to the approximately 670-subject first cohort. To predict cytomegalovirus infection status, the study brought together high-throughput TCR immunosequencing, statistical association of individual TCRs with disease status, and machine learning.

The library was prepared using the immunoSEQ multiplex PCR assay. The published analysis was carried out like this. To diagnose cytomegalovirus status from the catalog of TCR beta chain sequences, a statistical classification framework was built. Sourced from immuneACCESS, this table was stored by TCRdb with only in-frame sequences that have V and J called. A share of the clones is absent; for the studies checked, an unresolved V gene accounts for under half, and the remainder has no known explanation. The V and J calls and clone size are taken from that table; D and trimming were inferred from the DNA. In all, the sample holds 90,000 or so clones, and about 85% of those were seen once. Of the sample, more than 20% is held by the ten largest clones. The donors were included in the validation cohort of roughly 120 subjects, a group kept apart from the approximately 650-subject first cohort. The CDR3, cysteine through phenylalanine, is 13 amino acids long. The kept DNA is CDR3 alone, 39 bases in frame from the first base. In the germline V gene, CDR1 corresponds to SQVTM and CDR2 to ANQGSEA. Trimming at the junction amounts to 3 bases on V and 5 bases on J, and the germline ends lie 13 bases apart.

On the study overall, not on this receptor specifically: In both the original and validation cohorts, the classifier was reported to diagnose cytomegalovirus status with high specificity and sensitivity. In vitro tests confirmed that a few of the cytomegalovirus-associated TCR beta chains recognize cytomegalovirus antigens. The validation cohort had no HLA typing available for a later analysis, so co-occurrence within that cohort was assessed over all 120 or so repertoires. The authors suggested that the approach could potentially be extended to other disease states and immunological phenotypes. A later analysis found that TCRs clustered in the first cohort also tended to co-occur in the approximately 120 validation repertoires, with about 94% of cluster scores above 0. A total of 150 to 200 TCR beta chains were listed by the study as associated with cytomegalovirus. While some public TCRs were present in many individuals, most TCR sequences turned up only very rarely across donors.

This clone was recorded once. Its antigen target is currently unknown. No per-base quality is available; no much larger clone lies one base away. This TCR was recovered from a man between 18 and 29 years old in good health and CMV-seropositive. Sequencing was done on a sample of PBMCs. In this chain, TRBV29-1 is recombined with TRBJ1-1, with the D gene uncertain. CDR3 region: CSVEATRQTEAFF. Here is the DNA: TGCAGCGTTGAGGCCACCAGGCAGACTGAAGCTTTCTTT.